This T cell receptor (beta chain) was identified during a study of T cell responses to AZD1222 COVID-19 vaccine. Turning to this clone: Its specificity is unknown.

Profiled with immunoSEQ multiplex PCR; TCRdb holds only in-frame clones, not every one. The table includes 120,000 to 150,000 clones, under 95% detected once. The CDR3 is 15 amino acids. Trimming pared 5 bases from V and 0 bases from J, leaving 8 bases between. Germline V gene sequence: CDR1 MNHEY, CDR2 SMNVEV (reference sequence). General observations from the study: Nearly half of spike-specific TCRs reportedly go after variant regions that carry no mutations.

The receptor comes from an adult in good health. Sequencing used peripheral blood, obtained on day 0 of AZD1222 vaccination. The J gene is TRBJ2-6, the V gene TRBV27; D unresolved. In DNA form, the CDR3 reads TGTGCCAGCAGTGGTAGAGTCTCTGGGGCCAACGTCCTGACTTTC. Translating it yields CASSGRVSGANVLTF.